The 3 T cell receptor beta chains presented below share a single source sample, sequenced in a study of cytomegalovirus exposure and HLA in healthy donors. The PCR made use of 60 Vbeta and 13 Jbeta primers. The protocol was immunoSEQ multiplex PCR, while the TCRdb copy is restricted to in-frame clones and leaves out a portion. The sample includes some 150,000 clones, roughly three quarters of them seen just once. The sample taken for sequencing was PBMCs. Receptors were obtained from a human donor in good health.

This clone has a handful of counts. The J gene is TRBJ1-1, the V gene TRBV6-5; D gene unclear. Germline V gene data show CDR1 as MNHEY and CDR2 as SVGAGI. V lost 6 bases and J 1 base, leaving 6 bases between the germline ends. This CDR3 is built from 12 residues. CDR3 nucleotide sequence: TGTGCCAGCAGCCCCAGGAACACTGAAGCTTTCTTT. Translating it yields CASSPRNTEAFF.

V and J are TRBV29-1 and TRBJ1-1; tentative D call: TRBD1 (5 bases). The CDR3 has 12 residues. Trimming pared 4 bases from V and 3 bases from J, leaving 9 bases between. CDR1 and CDR2 (germline): SQVTM, ANQGSEA. The CDR3 nucleotides read TGCAGCGTTGCCCGGGGGGACACTGAAGCTTTCTTT. This gives the protein CSVARGDTEAFF. Supplemented by reference TRBV29-1 and TRBJ1-1, the full variable domain reads SAVISQKPSRDICQRGTSLTIQCQVDSQVTMMFWYRQQPGQSLTLIATANQGSEATYESGFVIDKFPISRPNLTFSTLTVSNMSPEDSSIYLCSVARGDTEAFFGQGTRLTVV.

V is TRBV7-2 and J is TRBJ2-1; 7 bases match TRBD1. This CDR3 spans 13 amino acids. Germline V gene sequence: CDR1 SGHTA, CDR2 FQGNSA. V lost 10 bases and J lost 7; bases outside the gene matches: 10. The CDR3 nucleotides are TGTGCCACCCGGGACAGACCCGTGAATGAGCAGTTCTTC. Its translation is CATRDRPVNEQFF.